A selection of T cell receptor beta chains follows, all from one sample in a study of neurological immune-mediated disorders. TCRdb recomputed calls from the 5' RACE reads with MiXCR, one row per CDR3 protein. This table holds 40,000 or so distinct CDR3 sequences, 11% found once. The specimen sequenced was PBMCs. Receptors originate from a man in his 60s with HTLV-1-associated myelopathy (HAM/TSP). Each CDR3 is given with its conserved first and last residue. D genes are given only for firm matches. Rows give clone size only sometimes, using once, few, many, or a class for an expanded clone.

D gene | clone size | J gene | V gene | CDR3 protein | CDR3 DNA
. | many | TRBJ2-7 | TRBV5-1 | CASSSAQGNEQYF | TGCGCCAGCAGCTCCGCTCAGGGGAACGAGCAGTACTTC
TRBD2 | . | TRBJ2-3 | TRBV18 | CVSYPGASGADTQYF | TGTGTCAGCTACCCGGGGGCTAGCGGGGCAGATACGCAGTATTTT
. | many | TRBJ2-5 | TRBV20-1 | CSAGGGETQYF | TGCAGTGCTGGAGGGGGGGAGACCCAGTACTTC
TRBD1 | many | TRBJ1-2 | TRBV6-6 | CASEVRDREDGYTF | TGTGCCAGTGAAGTAAGGGACAGGGAGGATGGCTACACCTTC
. | many | TRBJ1-2 | TRBV6-1 | CASRREHSNYGYTF | TGTGCCAGCAGAAGGGAGCACTCTAACTATGGCTACACCTTC
TRBD1 | many | TRBJ2-3 | TRBV4-1 | CASSQDGQGTDTQYF | TGCGCCAGCAGCCAAGACGGACAGGGCACAGATACGCAGTATTTT
. | many | TRBJ2-5 | TRBV5-4 | CASSLRFSGEQETQYF | TGTGCCAGCAGCTTGCGATTTTCAGGGGAACAAGAGACCCAGTACTTC
TRBD2 | once | TRBJ2-1 | TRBV20-1 | CSARHLGTSARAGNDQFF | TGCAGTGCTAGACACCTCGGGACTAGCGCGAGGGCAGGCAATGATCAGTTCTTC
TRBD2 | many | TRBJ2-7 | TRBV6-2/TRBV6-3 | CASRLSGRSEAQYF | TGTGCCAGCAGACTGTCCGGGAGGTCTGAGGCGCAGTACTTC
. | . | TRBJ1-1 | TRBV5-1 | CASSLAEETEAFF | TGCGCCAGCAGCTTGGCCGAGGAGACAGAAGCTTTCTTT
. | many | TRBJ1-5 | TRBV10-3 | CAISESRGLRQPQHF | TGTGCCATCAGTGAGTCTAGGGGACTTCGTCAGCCCCAGCATTTT
. | many | TRBJ1-6 | TRBV2 | CASSGGEASSPLHF | TGTGCCAGCAGTGGGGGGGAAGCAAGTTCACCCCTCCACTTT
. | many | TRBJ1-3 | TRBV7-8 | CASSPSGSSGNTIYF | TGTGCCAGCAGTCCCTCCGGGAGCTCTGGAAACACCATATATTTT
. | many | TRBJ2-2 | TRBV28 | CASSFRANTGELFF | TGTGCCAGCAGTTTTCGTGCGAACACCGGGGAGCTGTTTTTT
. | many | TRBJ1-5 | TRBV20-1 | CSATTGGQPQHF | TGCAGTGCTACCACCGGGGGCCAGCCCCAGCATTTT
. | many | TRBJ2-3 | TRBV20-1 | CSARVFQRVRTRSGTDTQYF | TGCAGTGCTAGAGTGTTCCAGCGGGTGCGAACCCGTTCAGGCACAGATACGCAGTATTTT
. | . | TRBJ1-3 | TRBV7-9 | CASSLPPAGVGNTIYF | TGTGCCAGCAGCTTACCCCCAGCAGGGGTTGGAAACACCATATATTTT
TRBD1 | . | TRBJ1-1 | TRBV5-1 | CASSPGPGTANTEAFF | TGCGCCAGCAGCCCGGGCCCGGGGACAGCAAACACTGAAGCTTTCTTT
. | once | TRBJ2-6 | TRBV24-1 | CATSDRTATVAGANVLTF | TGTGCCACCAGTGACCGAACTGCGACGGTGGCTGGGGCCAACGTCCTGACTTTC
. | many | TRBJ2-2 | TRBV21-1 | CASSKAGSSGKNTGELFF | TGTGCCAGCAGCAAAGCGGGTAGCTCAGGGAAAAACACCGGGGAGCTGTTTTTT
. | many | TRBJ2-5 | TRBV18 | CASSPPAAGQETQYF | TGTGCCAGCTCACCACCGGCAGCAGGTCAAGAGACCCAGTACTTC
TRBD2 | many | TRBJ2-2 | TRBV20-1 | CSAGLAGGRTGELFF | TGCAGTGCTGGATTAGCGGGAGGGCGGACCGGGGAGCTGTTTTTT
. | many | TRBJ1-1 | TRBV5-1 | CASSPQPDKRNAEAFF | TGCGCCAGCAGCCCTCAACCAGACAAGAGGAACGCTGAAGCTTTCTTT
. | many | TRBJ2-3 | TRBV5-1 | CASSDASTDTQYF | TGCGCCAGCAGCGATGCTTCTACAGATACGCAGTATTTT
TRBD2 | . | TRBJ2-1 | TRBV4-1 | CASSSRLAGGASEQFF | TGCGCCAGCAGCTCACGACTAGCGGGAGGAGCCAGTGAGCAGTTCTTC
. | many | TRBJ2-7 | TRBV20-1 | CSARDLKQTYEQYF | TGCAGTGCTAGAGATCTGAAACAGACCTACGAGCAGTACTTC
TRBD2 | many | TRBJ2-1 | TRBV7-2 | CASSPLEIAGPFF | TGTGCCAGCAGCCCCCTGGAAATAGCGGGACCGTTCTTC
. | many | TRBJ1-2 | TRBV9 | CASSGLMTGGYGYTF | TGTGCCAGCAGCGGCCTGATGACAGGTGGCTATGGCTACACCTTC
. | many | TRBJ2-5 | TRBV5-1 | CASSRPNSQETQYF | TGCGCCAGCAGCCGTCCCAATTCCCAAGAGACCCAGTACTTC
TRBD2 | many | TRBJ2-7 | TRBV5-1 | CASSSRLAGERTYEQYF | TGCGCCAGCAGCTCCCGACTAGCGGGAGAGAGAACCTACGAGCAGTACTTC
. | . | TRBJ2-7 | TRBV18 | CASSPSSQGICEQYF | TGTGCCAGCTCACCAAGTTCACAGGGTATTTGCGAGCAGTACTTC
. | medium-sized | TRBJ2-7 | TRBV15 | CATSRVGRPYEQYF | TGTGCCACCAGCAGAGTAGGGCGGCCCTACGAGCAGTACTTC
. | many | TRBJ1-6 | TRBV12-3/TRBV12-4 | CASSLAYNSPLHF | TGTGCCAGCAGCCTCGCGTATAATTCACCCCTCCACTTT
TRBD2 | . | TRBJ2-7 | TRBV6-6 | CASSYSLAGGYEQYF | TGTGCCAGCAGTTACTCGTTAGCGGGAGGCTACGAGCAGTACTTC
. | few | TRBJ2-3 | TRBV15 | CATSSRSDTQYF | TGTGCCACCAGCAGTCGATCAGATACGCAGTATTTT
. | many | TRBJ2-2 | TRBV20-1 | CSARANFANTGELFF | TGCAGTGCTAGGGCTAACTTTGCGAACACCGGGGAGCTGTTTTTT
TRBD2 | many | TRBJ2-3 | TRBV5-1 | CASSTGLAATSTDTQYF | TGCGCCAGCAGCACCGGACTAGCGGCGACTAGCACAGATACGCAGTATTTT
TRBD2 | many | TRBJ2-3 | TRBV29-1 | CSLRNRTSGPDTQYF | TGCAGCCTAAGGAACAGGACTAGCGGTCCAGATACGCAGTATTTT
. | many | TRBJ1-6 | TRBV10-2 | CASSESGKSPLHF | TGCGCCAGCAGTGAGTCCGGAAAATCACCCCTCCACTTT
. | many | TRBJ2-2 | TRBV6-1 | CASSEKGRGNTGELFF | TGTGCCAGCAGTGAGAAGGGCAGGGGTAACACCGGGGAGCTGTTTTTT
. | many | TRBJ2-1 | TRBV5-1 | CASSLEGGFYNEQFF | TGCGCCAGCAGCTTGGAGGGGGGATTTTACAATGAGCAGTTCTTC
. | many | TRBJ2-1 | TRBV5-5 | CASSREQGRYNEQFF | TGTGCCAGCAGCCGGGAGCAAGGACGGTACAATGAGCAGTTCTTC